The 27 T cell receptor beta chains given below trace back to one sample, sequenced in a study of siplizumab effects on memory and regulatory T cells. Sequencing was performed with immunoSEQ multiplex PCR; in TCRdb, only in-frame clones are kept and a portion is missing. The sample carries some 100,000 clones, 92% recorded once. The sample was Tregs sorted from blood. These receptors originate from a human donor in good health.

This clone has a single count. This sequence joins TRBV7-9 and TRBJ2-2; D not certain. The CDR3 extends over 14 amino acids. Per the germline V gene, CDR1 is SEHNR and CDR2 is FQNEAQ (reference sequence). Trimming took 5 bases from V and 6 from J, leaving 13 bases between them. The CDR3 sequence is CASSPRSSPGELFF. DNA for the CDR3: TGTGCCAGCAGCCCCCGTTCGTCCCCCGGGGAGCTGTTTTTT.

The chain couples TRBV28 to TRBJ1-1; possibly TRBD1 for D (5 bases). Per the germline V gene, CDR1 is MDHEN and CDR2 is SYDVKM. The CDR3 runs to 14 residues. V lost 5 bases and J 0 bases, leaving 10 bases between the germline ends. The CDR3 DNA is TGTGCCAGCAGTCCTTTGGGGCTGAACACTGAAGCTTTCTTT. Protein product: CASSPLGLNTEAFF.

The chain joins TRBV2 to TRBJ1-2, with 10 bases matching TRBD1. CDR3 length equals 13 residues. Germline-derived CDR1 and CDR2 are SNHLY and FYNNEI. J gave up 5 bases and V 6 bases, and 3 bases lay outside the gene matches. The CDR3 is CASSGDRGYGYTF. In DNA form, the CDR3 reads TGTGCCAGCAGCGGGGACAGGGGTTATGGCTACACCTTC.

This clone was recorded only once. The chain recombines TRBV5-1 with TRBJ2-5, with 8 bases aligning to TRBD1. V shed 4 bases and J 2 bases; nucleotides not matched to a gene: 1. CDR3 length: 13 amino acids. The germline V gene has CDR1 SGHRS and CDR2 YFSETQ. This CDR3 reads CASSGQGQETQYF. CDR3 DNA sequence: TGCGCCAGCAGCGGACAGGGACAAGAGACCCAGTACTTC.

The rearrangement joins TRBV7-2 to TRBJ2-5, with D possibly matching TRBD1 (6 bases). The length of the CDR3 is 15 residues. The germline V and J ends were trimmed by 0 bases and 4 bases, with 12 bases remaining between them. CDR1 SGHTA and CDR2 FQGNSA come from the germline V gene. The CDR3 DNA is TGTGCCAGCAGCTTAGCCCCAGGGGCGGTAGAGACCCAGTACTTC. Translated, it gives CASSLAPGAVETQYF.

The rearrangement joins TRBV9 to TRBJ1-3; D is undetermined. This CDR3 has 15 amino acids. CDR1 and CDR2 (germline): SGDLS, YYNGEE. V was clipped by 0 bases and J by 3 bases, with 10 bases between them. CDR3 in amino acids: CASSVGQAGGNTIYF. CDR3 sequence (DNA): TGTGCCAGCAGCGTAGGACAAGCGGGTGGAAACACCATATATTTT.

The gene calls are TRBV5-4 and TRBJ2-1; 10 positions agree with TRBD2. The CDR3 is 15 residues long. Germline V gene lookup returns CDR1 SGHNT and CDR2 YYREEE (reference sequence). Unmatched junction bases numbered 5, after V lost 4 bases and J lost 4 bases. CDR3 sequence: CASSPSGREYNEQFF. The CDR3 DNA reads as TGTGCCAGCAGCCCAAGCGGGAGGGAATACAATGAGCAGTTCTTC.

V is TRBV5-6 and J is TRBJ2-5; D might be TRBD1 (6 bases). CDR1 and CDR2 (germline): SGHDT, YYEEEE. Trimming shortened V by 2 bases and J by 2 bases, and 16 bases separated the two germline ends. CDR3 size: 16 residues. The CDR3, as DNA: TGTGCCAGCAGCTTTAATCTGGGGGCGGGTCAAGAGACCCAGTACTTC. This translates into CASSFNLGAGQETQYF.

The chain uses TRBV7-9 and TRBJ2-5, with a tentative D call TRBD2 (5 bases). CDR3 length: 13 amino acids. The V gene lost 7 bases and the J gene lost 5 bases, with 14 bases spanning the gap. Germline V gene data show CDR1 as SEHNR and CDR2 as FQNEAQ (reference sequence). The CDR3 loop reads CASMGGWPETQYF. DNA of the CDR3: TGTGCCAGCATGGGCGGGTGGCCCGAGACCCAGTACTTC. Based on the CDR3 plus reference TRBV7-9 and TRBJ2-5, the full variable domain is DTGVSQNPRHKITKRGQNVTFRCDPISEHNRLYWYRQTLGQGPEFLTYFQNEAQLEKSRLLSDRFSAERPKGSFSTLEIQRTEQGDSAMYLCASMGGWPETQYFGPGTRLLVL.

The gene calls are TRBV5-1 and TRBJ2-3; 10 bases are a match to TRBD1. With V trimmed by 5 bases and J by 2 bases, 5 bases remained unmatched. Germline CDR1 and CDR2: SGHRS and YFSETQ. The CDR3 has 15 amino acids. The CDR3 DNA reads as TGCGCCAGCAGGCACGGGACAGGGGTCACAGATACGCAGTATTTT. Translation gives CASRHGTGVTDTQYF.

This chain uses TRBV10-1 with TRBJ2-2, with D possibly being TRBD2 (6 bases). V lost 5 bases to trimming and J lost 8 bases, with 12 bases between them. The CDR3 has 13 residues. Germline V gene sequence: CDR1 WNHNN, CDR2 SYGVQD (reference sequence). The CDR3 sequence is CASSLLTSGELFF. The CDR3 nucleotides are TGCGCCAGCAGTTTGCTGACTAGTGGGGAGCTGTTTTTT.

This clone has a handful of counts. V is TRBV2 and J is TRBJ2-2; D call uncertain. This CDR3 comprises 14 residues. Germline loops: CDR1 SNHLY, CDR2 FYNNEI. V gave up 1 base and J gave up 5 bases, with 8 bases separating them. The CDR3 DNA follows: TGTGCCAGCAGTGAAGGGACCCGGACCGGGGAGCTGTTTTTT. Translated, it gives CASSEGTRTGELFF.

V is TRBV4-2 and J is TRBJ2-5; 14 bases align to TRBD2. Per the germline V gene, CDR1 is LGHNA and CDR2 is YNFKEQ. The CDR3 runs 17 residues. Trimming cost V 3 bases and J 8 bases; bases outside gene matches: 11. The CDR3 reads CASSHATSGRVGGTQYF. CDR3 DNA: TGTGCCAGCAGCCATGCGACTAGCGGGAGGGTGGGAGGAACCCAGTACTTC.

This clone appeared a single time. CDR3 sequence: CAVGKSGNTIYF. CDR3 coding DNA: TGTGCCGTTGGAAAATCTGGAAACACCATATATTTT. The chain recombines TRBV28 with TRBJ1-3; D not certain. Trimming took off 11 bases at V and 1 base at J, with 9 bases between the two ends. The CDR3 extends over 12 amino acids. The germline gives CDR1 MDHEN, CDR2 SYDVKM. Using reference TRBV28 and TRBJ1-3 for the parts outside the CDR3, the full variable domain is DVKVTQSSRYLVKRTGEKVFLECVQDMDHENMFWYRQDPGLGLRLIYFSYDVKMKEKGDIPEGYSVSREKKERFSLILESASTNQTSMYLCAVGKSGNTIYFGEGSWLTVV.

The chain recombines TRBV19 with TRBJ2-7; 10 nucleotides agree with TRBD1. The germline V gene encodes CDR1 LNHDA and CDR2 SQIVND (reference sequence). V trimming: 6 bases; J trimming: 6 bases; junction bases outside the gene matches: 5. The CDR3 length is 13 residues. CDR3 amino acids: CASRRTGGPEQYF. In DNA form, the CDR3 reads TGTGCCAGTAGGAGGACAGGGGGTCCCGAGCAGTACTTC.

The chain couples TRBV9 to TRBJ2-6, with TRBD1 identical over 7 bases. J was trimmed by 3 bases and V by 2 bases; bases with no gene match: 2. The CDR3 covers 15 residues. The germline CDR1 and CDR2 sequences are SGDLS and YYNGEE. This CDR3 is CASSVDRVGANVLTF. CDR3 nucleotide sequence: TGTGCCAGCAGCGTCGACAGGGTTGGGGCCAACGTCCTGACTTTC.

The chain is built from TRBV5-6 and TRBJ1-2; D gene uncertain. Trimming left V 4 bases short and J 8 bases short, with 15 bases between. Germline V gene data show CDR1 as SGHDT and CDR2 as YYEEEE. The CDR3 is 13 residues long. The CDR3 sequence is CASSLVLVEGYTF. The CDR3 nucleotides read TGTGCCAGCAGCCTCGTGCTGGTCGAGGGCTACACCTTC.

The rearrangement uses TRBV29-1 and TRBJ1-4, with D perhaps matching TRBD1 (6 bases). Germline values: CDR1 SQVTM, CDR2 ANQGSEA. The CDR3 is made up of 13 amino acids. Trimming removed 4 bases from V and 6 bases from J, with 12 bases in between. The CDR3 region has the DNA TGCAGCGTTGGCGGACAGTCAGATGAAAAACTGTTTTTT. It specifies CSVGGQSDEKLFF.

The chain has TRBV10-3 and TRBJ1-1, with D hard to call. This CDR3 comprises 13 residues. Looked up from germline, CDR1 is ENHRY and CDR2 is SYGVKD. V dropped 4 bases and J dropped 0 bases, with 6 bases sitting between them. Written as DNA, the CDR3 is TGTGCCATCAGTGGGCAGATGAACACTGAAGCTTTCTTT. Protein product: CAISGQMNTEAFF.

The rearrangement joins TRBV5-1 to TRBJ2-3, with D unresolved. The CDR3 is 16 amino acids. Germline CDR1 reads SGHRS; CDR2 reads YFSETQ. Trimming removed 0 bases from V and 1 base from J, with 12 bases in between. The CDR3 loop is CASSLGRTRGTDTQYF. In DNA, the CDR3 is TGCGCCAGCAGCTTGGGGAGAACAAGGGGCACAGATACGCAGTATTTT.

J is TRBJ2-1 and V is TRBV12-5, with D uncertain. CDR1 and CDR2 from the germline V gene are LGHNT and FRNRAP. The CDR3 length is 11 residues. V was clipped by 0 bases and J by 10 bases, with 4 bases between them. CDR3 DNA: TGTGCTAGTGGTTTGGTCGGGGAGCAGTTCTTC. This sequence encodes CASGLVGEQFF. The full variable domain, with the rest looked up from reference TRBV12-5 and TRBJ2-1, is DARVTQTPRHKVTEMGQEVTMRCQPILGHNTVFWYRQTMMQGLELLAYFRNRAPLDDSGMPKDRFSAEMPDATLATLKIQPSEPRDSAVYFCASGLVGEQFFGPGTRLTVL.

This clone was picked up one time. The V and J genes are TRBV28 and TRBJ2-1; D is perhaps TRBD2 (6 bases). CDR3 length: 14 residues. Per germline, CDR1 MDHEN and CDR2 SYDVKM. The V and J ends lost 8 bases and 4 bases respectively, with 15 bases between them. The CDR3 loop reads CASSPPGRYNEQFF. The CDR3 DNA is TGTGCCAGCTCCCCACCCGGGAGATACAATGAGCAGTTCTTC.

V gene TRBV27 combines with J gene TRBJ1-5, with a possible D match to TRBD1 (5 bases). V lost 3 bases and J lost 2, with 8 bases in between. Germline CDR1 is MNHEY and CDR2 is SMNVEV (reference sequence). The length of the CDR3 is 14 residues. The CDR3 is CASSLLGGNQPQHF. CDR3 nucleotide sequence: TGTGCCAGCAGTTTGTTAGGGGGCAATCAGCCCCAGCATTTT.

V usage is TRBV6-1 and J usage is TRBJ2-1; TRBD2 aligns across 8 bases. With V trimmed by 6 bases and J by 6 bases, 10 bases remained unmatched. The CDR3 sequence is 15 residues long. CDR1 MNHNS and CDR2 SASEGT come from the germline V gene. CDR3 residues: CASRHPRGGSNEQFF. CDR3 in DNA: TGTGCCAGCAGACACCCTCGGGGGGGGAGCAATGAGCAGTTCTTC.

This chain links TRBV2 with TRBJ1-1; D is unresolved. CDR1 is SNHLY and CDR2 is FYNNEI in the germline V gene. V was shortened by 5 bases and J by 5 bases, with 9 bases between the two germline ends. CDR3 length: 12 residues. The CDR3 DNA sequence: TGTGCCAGCAGTAGTCGGAGGACTGAAGCTTTCTTT. This sequence encodes CASSSRRTEAFF.

The chain joins TRBV27 to TRBJ2-7, with TRBD1 identical over 7 bases. This CDR3 is built from 13 residues. Germline V gene lookup returns CDR1 MNHEY and CDR2 SMNVEV (reference sequence). With 5 bases clipped from V and 7 bases from J, the junction kept 8 bases outside the gene matches. The chain's CDR3 is CASSPQTGREQYF. CDR3 DNA: TGTGCCAGCAGTCCGCAGACAGGGCGGGAGCAGTACTTC.

V gene TRBV5-1 combines with J gene TRBJ1-1; 7 nucleotides line up with TRBD1. Germline V gene sequence: CDR1 SGHRS, CDR2 YFSETQ. The CDR3 length is 12 residues. The V gene end was trimmed by 2 bases and the J gene end by 6 bases; junction bases not matched to a gene: 1. CDR3: CASSLQGSEAFF. The CDR3 DNA is TGCGCCAGCAGCTTACAGGGGTCTGAAGCTTTCTTT.